Below, 22 T cell receptor beta chains from the same sample are listed, as sequenced in a study of response to subunit inactivated influenza vaccine. Via MiXCR, TCRdb re-called the RT-PCR reads, giving one row per CDR3 protein. The table has about 520,000 distinct CDR3 sequences, 25% seen once. The sample was CD4+ T cells sorted from PBMCs, taken more than 4 days after vaccination. The receptors stem from a man aged 50 or older who received an inactivated influenza vaccine.

Ten or more counts support this clonotype. This chain links TRBV7-2 with TRBJ2-1; 14 bases line up with TRBD2. Germline CDR1 reads SGHTA; CDR2 reads FQGNSA. This CDR3 comprises 16 residues. V lost 4 bases to trimming and J lost 6 bases; unmatched junction nucleotides: 5. The CDR3 loop reads CASSSKTSGGANEQFF. The CDR3 DNA sequence: TGTGCCAGCAGCTCAAAGACTAGCGGGGGGGCCAATGAGCAGTTCTTC.

This clonotype was seen a handful of times. The gene calls are TRBV27 and TRBJ2-7; possibly TRBD2 for D (7 bases). Trimming took 0 bases from V and 5 from J, leaving 8 bases between them. Germline loops: CDR1 MNHEY, CDR2 SMNVEV (reference sequence). This CDR3 spans 13 amino acids. The CDR3 DNA is TGTGCCAGCAGTTTATCCGGGGGGCACGAGCAGTACTTC. This encodes CASSLSGGHEQYF.

This clonotype was counted between two and nine times. This chain uses TRBV12-3 or TRBV12-4 with TRBJ2-7; maybe TRBD2 (6 bases). There are 15 residues in the CDR3. Trimming left V 7 bases short and J 2 bases short, with 18 bases between. The CDR3 sequence: CASTLKGGAAYEQYF. CDR3 bases: TGTGCCAGCACTCTTAAGGGCGGGGCAGCCTACGAGCAGTACTTC.

The chain uses TRBV20-1 and TRBJ2-2; D is perhaps TRBD1 (5 bases). The CDR3 is 15 residues long. Germline V lookup: CDR1 DFQATT, CDR2 SNEGSKA (reference sequence). The V gene lost 0 bases and the J gene lost 5 bases, with 13 bases spanning the gap. CDR3 in DNA: TGCAGTGCTAGAGAGTTCCAGGGATGGACCGGGGAGCTGTTTTTT. Translated: CSAREFQGWTGELFF.

The genes are TRBV28 and TRBJ2-7; no clear D gene. Germline CDR1 is MDHEN and CDR2 is SYDVKM. V gave up 0 bases and J gave up 12 bases, with 9 bases separating them. This CDR3 region has 11 residues. In nucleotides, the CDR3 is TGTGCCAGCAGTTTATGGTCTGCAAGGTACTTC. Translation: CASSLWSARYF. Variable domain in full (rest from reference TRBV28 and TRBJ2-7): DVKVTQSSRYLVKRTGEKVFLECVQDMDHENMFWYRQDPGLGLRLIYFSYDVKMKEKGDIPEGYSVSREKKERFSLILESASTNQTSMYLCASSLWSARYFGPGTRLTVT.

V gene TRBV11-1 combines with J gene TRBJ2-5, with 15 nucleotides matching TRBD2. The CDR3 has 18 amino acids. After removal of 4 bases from V and 2 bases from J, the junction contained 8 bases not matched to a gene. Germline V gene sequence: CDR1 SGHAT, CDR2 FQDESV (reference sequence). The CDR3 loop is CASSSKGLAGGDQETQYF. CDR3 nucleotide sequence: TGTGCCAGCAGCTCAAAGGGACTAGCGGGAGGAGATCAAGAGACCCAGTACTTC. Supplemented by reference TRBV11-1 and TRBJ2-5, the full variable domain reads EAEVAQSPRYKITEKSQAVAFWCDPISGHATLYWYRQILGQGPELLVQFQDESVVDDSQLPKDRFSAERLKGVDSTLKIQPAELGDSAMYLCASSSKGLAGGDQETQYFGPGTRLLVL.

This clonotype was detected only a few times. The chain employs TRBV7-6 and TRBJ2-2; 9 bases fit TRBD2. Germline V gene data show CDR1 as SGHVS and CDR2 as FNYEAQ. V gave up 5 bases and J gave up 0 bases; unmatched junction bases: 16. CDR3 length: 20 amino acids. The CDR3: CASSKRLAGEFLSNTGELFF. The DNA of the CDR3 is TGTGCCAGCAGCAAGAGGTTAGCGGGAGAGTTTTTATCGAACACCGGGGAGCTGTTTTTT.

The chain links TRBV29-1 to TRBJ1-2; D not resolved. This CDR3 has 14 residues. V was clipped by 4 bases and J by 4 bases, with 16 bases between them. Germline V gene sequence: CDR1 SQVTM, CDR2 ANQGSEA. CDR3 region: CSVAPAGSGYGYTF. In DNA form, the CDR3 reads TGCAGCGTTGCGCCTGCCGGTTCTGGCTATGGCTACACCTTC.

This rearrangement joins TRBV20-1 to TRBJ2-2, with 9 bases lining up with TRBD1. The CDR3 length is 16 residues. Germline CDR1 DFQATT, CDR2 SNEGSKA (reference sequence). The J segment lost 1 base and the V segment lost 0 bases, leaving 3 bases of the junction unmatched. In DNA form, the CDR3 reads TGCAGTGCTAGAGATGGGGACAGGGTGAACACCGGGGAGCTGTTTTTT. Protein: CSARDGDRVNTGELFF.

This clonotype was counted between two and nine times. The V and J genes are TRBV12-3 or TRBV12-4 and TRBJ1-5, with D tentatively TRBD1 (5 bases). The CDR3 totals 15 residues. With 3 bases removed from V and 1 base from J, the gap between germline ends came to 10 bases. CDR3 in DNA: TGTGCCAGCAGTTTGTCTGGGGGAAGCAATCAGCCCCAGCATTTT. Translated, it gives CASSLSGGSNQPQHF.

The CDR3 DNA reads as TGTGCCAGCAGCCAAGACGGAGAAGACCACGGCACAGATACGCAGTATTTT. It encodes CASSQDGEDHGTDTQYF. V and J are TRBV4-2 and TRBJ2-3; D uncertain. The germline V gene encodes CDR1 LGHNA and CDR2 YNFKEQ. The V end lost 0 bases, the J end lost 1 base, and 14 bases lay between the germline ends. This CDR3 is built from 17 residues.

This chain uses TRBV7-9 with TRBJ2-7, with D possibly being TRBD1 or TRBD2 (6 bases each). The germline V gene encodes CDR1 SEHNR and CDR2 FQNEAQ (reference sequence). The CDR3 loop spans 15 amino acids. V was cut by 0 bases and J by 0 bases, with 9 bases left in between. The CDR3 bases are TGTGCCAGCAGCTTAGCATCGGGGGCCTCCTACGAGCAGTACTTC. Its translation: CASSLASGASYEQYF.

About this clonotype: Germline is not matched at one junction end, which may reflect a read error. This chain links TRBV2 with TRBJ2-3, with TRBD2 matching over 14 bases. Germline V lookup: CDR1 SNHLY, CDR2 FYNNEI. CDR3 length: 18 residues. The chain's CDR3 is CTSSWTSGGPPGTDTQYF. CDR3 DNA: TGTACCAGCAGTTGGACTAGCGGGGGGCCCCCCGGTACAGATACGCAGTATTTT.

This clonotype was detected only a few times. V and J are TRBV5-1 and TRBJ1-1; D remains ambiguous. This CDR3 contains 17 residues. Trimming removed 1 base from V and 0 bases from J, with 16 bases in between. The germline gives CDR1 SGHRS, CDR2 YFSETQ. CDR3 sequence (DNA): TGCGCCAGCAGCTTGAGGGAAGATGGGCTGTTGAACACTGAAGCTTTCTTT. It specifies CASSLREDGLLNTEAFF.

The genes are TRBV12-3 or TRBV12-4 and TRBJ2-5; 7 nucleotides match TRBD2. The CDR3 runs 15 residues. Germline trimming cut 3 bases from V and 2 bases from J; bases unmatched to any gene: 6. The CDR3 bases are TGTGCCAGCAGTTTGGCGCGCGGGGGTCAAGAGACCCAGTACTTC. Translating gives CASSLARGGQETQYF.

This clonotype was recorded only once. This chain connects TRBV4-3 to TRBJ2-3; no clear D gene. The germline V gene encodes CDR1 LGHNA and CDR2 YSLEER. The CDR3 has 16 residues. Trimming left V 0 bases short and J 6 bases short, with 16 bases between. CDR3 sequence reads: CASSQDASLGRDTQYF. CDR3 in DNA: TGCGCCAGCAGCCAAGATGCGAGCCTCGGGCGTGATACGCAGTATTTT.

The chain joins TRBV29-1 to TRBJ1-1; D gene ambiguous. The CDR3 is 13 residues long. Between the trimmed V and J ends, which lost 2 bases and 1 base, there was a span of 8 bases. CDR1 and CDR2 (germline): SQVTM, ANQGSEA. The CDR3 region is CSVETDQNTEAFF. CDR3 sequence (DNA): TGCAGCGTTGAAACGGACCAGAACACTGAAGCTTTCTTT.

This clonotype was seen ten or more times. The rearrangement uses TRBV7-9 and TRBJ2-1; perhaps TRBD1 as D (6 bases). This CDR3 has 14 residues. Germline CDR1 and CDR2: SEHNR and FQNEAQ (reference sequence). Trimming pared 3 bases from V and 9 bases from J, leaving 15 bases between. CDR3 in amino acids: CASSLRGSKSEQFF. The CDR3 region has the DNA TGTGCCAGCAGCTTGAGGGGGTCCAAGAGTGAGCAGTTCTTC.

The chain couples TRBV5-6 to TRBJ1-6, with unresolved D. Germline V CDR1 and CDR2: SGHDT, YYEEEE. Trimming removed 0 bases from V and 0 bases from J, with 7 bases in between. This CDR3 has 16 residues. CDR3: CASSLAVGSYNSPLHF. For the CDR3, the DNA is TGTGCCAGCAGCTTGGCCGTGGGCTCCTATAATTCACCCCTCCACTTT.

This chain uses TRBV5-1 with TRBJ1-1, with D unclear. Germline CDR1 SGHRS, CDR2 YFSETQ. CDR3 size: 15 residues. V lost 0 bases and J 4 bases, leaving 13 bases between the germline ends. CDR3 region: CASSLGAAVGTEAFF. CDR3 nucleotide sequence: TGCGCCAGCAGCTTGGGGGCCGCTGTGGGCACTGAAGCTTTCTTT.

This chain uses TRBV5-1 with TRBJ2-1, with 10 bases fitting TRBD2. With 3 bases clipped from V and 10 bases from J, the junction kept 7 bases outside the gene matches. This CDR3 spans 14 amino acids. Looked up from germline, CDR1 is SGHRS and CDR2 is YFSETQ. CDR3 region: CASSSTSGVGEQFF. Here the CDR3 DNA reads TGCGCCAGCAGCTCAACTAGCGGGGTGGGGGAGCAGTTCTTC.

This clonotype has at least ten counts. The rearrangement uses TRBV6-5 and TRBJ2-5; 11 nucleotides match TRBD2. The junction had 7 bases not matched to a gene; V was cut back by 5 bases and J by 5 bases. There are 15 residues in the CDR3. Germline V lookup: CDR1 MNHEY, CDR2 SVGAGI. The CDR3: CASSDSGGAFETQYF. In DNA, the CDR3 is TGTGCCAGCAGTGATAGCGGGGGGGCCTTTGAGACCCAGTACTTC.